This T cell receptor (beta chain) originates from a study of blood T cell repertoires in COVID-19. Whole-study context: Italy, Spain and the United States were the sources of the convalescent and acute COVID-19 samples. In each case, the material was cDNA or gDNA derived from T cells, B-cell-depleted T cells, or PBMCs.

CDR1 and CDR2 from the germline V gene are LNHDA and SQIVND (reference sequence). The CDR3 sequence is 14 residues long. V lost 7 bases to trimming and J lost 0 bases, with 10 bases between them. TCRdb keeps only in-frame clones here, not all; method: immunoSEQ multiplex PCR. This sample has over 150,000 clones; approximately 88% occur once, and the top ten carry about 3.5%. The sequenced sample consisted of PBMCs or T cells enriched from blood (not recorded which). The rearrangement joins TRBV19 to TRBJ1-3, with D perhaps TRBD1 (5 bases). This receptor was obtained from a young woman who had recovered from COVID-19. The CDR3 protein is CASKDTSSGNTIYF. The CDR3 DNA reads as TGTGCCAGTAAGGACACGAGCTCTGGAAACACCATATATTTT.